What follows is one TCR beta chain and its context. The source of the sample is a study of blood T cell repertoires in COVID-19. The table came from immunoSEQ multiplex PCR; TCRdb's copy has only in-frame clones and leaves some out. The repertoire holds roughly 120,000 clones, with roughly nine tenths as singletons. The sample was peripheral blood. This clonotype was sampled from a man in his sixties with COVID-19, enrolled during active disease.

The CDR3 region is CASGEVSGNTIYF. The CDR3 nucleotides read TGTGCCAGTGGGGAGGTTTCTGGAAACACCATATATTTT. This sequence joins TRBV19 and TRBJ1-3; D uncertain. V was trimmed by 8 bases and J by 1 base, leaving 9 bases between them. Germline values: CDR1 LNHDA, CDR2 SQIVND (reference sequence). CDR3 size: 13 residues.